This TCR beta chain was found in a study of T cell repertoires in cytomegalovirus infection. Across the study: Public TCR beta signatures indicated both CMV infection and matching HLA type. Notes on the study in general: The ex vivo response showed dominance by HLA-C-restricted CMV-specific TCR beta clonotypes. Cumulative frequency (of public TCR beta family members) identified carriers of CMV plus the relevant HLA.

Each CDR3 protein gets one entry after TCRdb re-called the reads with MiXCR. Of nearly 450,000 distinct CDR3 sequences in the sample, roughly 31% were seen once. Germline CDR1 and CDR2: MGHRA and YSYEKL. The CDR3 runs to 18 residues. Trimming took 3 bases from V and 0 from J; bases not matched to a gene: 10. There are a few counts of this clonotype. What it binds is not known. This TCR was sampled from a human donor in good health (CMV status not recorded). Some clones in this sample may be carry-over from other donors' samples. The chain has TRBV4-1 and TRBJ2-1; 8 bases match TRBD2. The sequencing input was PBMCs. The CDR3 DNA sequence: TGCGCCAGCAGCCAGATAGCGGGGATCCTCAGCTCCTACAATGAGCAGTTCTTC. Its protein is CASSQIAGILSSYNEQFF.